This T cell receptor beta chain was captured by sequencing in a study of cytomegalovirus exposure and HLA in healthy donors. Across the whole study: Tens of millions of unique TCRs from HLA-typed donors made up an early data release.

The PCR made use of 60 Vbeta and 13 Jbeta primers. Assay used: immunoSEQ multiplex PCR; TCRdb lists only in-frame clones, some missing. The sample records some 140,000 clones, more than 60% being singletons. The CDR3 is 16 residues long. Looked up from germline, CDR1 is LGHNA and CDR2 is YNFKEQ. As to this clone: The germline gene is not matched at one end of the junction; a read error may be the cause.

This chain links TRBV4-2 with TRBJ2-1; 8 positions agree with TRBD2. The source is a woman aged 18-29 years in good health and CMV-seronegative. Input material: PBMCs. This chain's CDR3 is CASSQGASGSYNEQFF. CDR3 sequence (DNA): TGTGCCAGCAGTCAAGGGGCCAGCGGGAGTTACAATGAGCAGTTCTTC.